The 27 T cell receptor beta chains below were found in one sample sequenced in a study of blood T cell repertoires in COVID-19. Sequencing was performed with immunoSEQ multiplex PCR; in TCRdb, only in-frame clones are kept and a portion is missing. The sample has a few hundred thousand clones; about nine tenths are singletons. Sequenced sample: PBMCs or T cells enriched from blood (not recorded which). These receptors were collected from a woman aged 40 to 50 who had been exposed to COVID-19.

V is TRBV29-1 and J is TRBJ1-4; TRBD1 is a possible D gene (6 bases). The ends were cut back, 4 bases at V and 3 bases at J, with 6 bases in the middle. The length of the CDR3 is 12 residues. Germline-derived CDR1 and CDR2 are SQVTM and ANQGSEA. CDR3 DNA: TGCAGCGTTGGGACAGCTAATGAAAAACTGTTTTTT. This gives the protein CSVGTANEKLFF.

The V call is TRBV9, the J call TRBJ1-4, with a possible D match to TRBD1 (5 bases). The CDR3 runs to 16 residues. Per the germline V gene, CDR1 is SGDLS and CDR2 is YYNGEE. Deletions cut 4 bases from V and 6 bases from J, with 19 bases between. CDR3 loop: CASSLGWGGADEKLFF. In DNA, the CDR3 is TGTGCCAGCAGCCTAGGTTGGGGGGGTGCGGATGAAAAACTGTTTTTT.

V and J are TRBV3-1 (or the pseudogene TRBV3-2) and TRBJ1-3; 8 nucleotides agree with TRBD1. From germline, CDR1 is LGHDT and CDR2 YNNKEL (reference sequence). V trimming: 4 bases; J trimming: 4 bases; junction bases outside the gene matches: 0. CDR3 length: 13 residues. The CDR3 spells CASSRTGGNTIYF. Here the CDR3 DNA reads TGTGCCAGCAGCCGGACAGGGGGAAACACCATATATTTT.

The chain has TRBV7-9 and TRBJ1-1; 12 bases are a match to TRBD1. Germline V CDR1 and CDR2: SEHNR, FQNEAQ (reference sequence). The length of the CDR3 is 16 residues. The trim removed 4 bases at V and 7 bases at J, leaving 10 bases unmatched. In DNA, the CDR3 is TGTGCCAGCAGCTCCCCCGGGACAGGGGGCGCGCATGAAGCTTTCTTT. It translates to CASSSPGTGGAHEAFF.

This chain connects TRBV3-1 (or the pseudogene TRBV3-2) to TRBJ2-3; 12 nucleotides align to TRBD2. CDR1 and CDR2 (germline): LGHDT, YNNKEL (reference sequence). This CDR3 contains 19 residues. Germline trimming cut 0 bases from V and 3 bases from J; bases unmatched to any gene: 10. The CDR3 loop reads CASSQDQTSGSKWTDTQYF. The CDR3 coding sequence is TGTGCCAGCAGCCAAGATCAGACTAGCGGGAGTAAATGGACAGATACGCAGTATTTT.

The chain joins TRBV10-3 to TRBJ2-7; the D gene is possibly TRBD1 (5 bases). V was clipped by 2 bases and J by 4 bases, with 6 bases between them. Germline values: CDR1 ENHRY, CDR2 SYGVKD. CDR3 length equals 12 residues. The CDR3 bases are TGTGCCATCAGTGAGCAGGGATACGAGCAGTACTTC. This codes for CAISEQGYEQYF.

This sequence joins TRBV10-1 and TRBJ2-1; TRBD2 matches at 12 bases. The CDR3 loop spans 17 amino acids. From germline, CDR1 is WNHNN and CDR2 SYGVQD (reference sequence). V lost 6 bases, J lost 13 bases, and 19 bases stayed unmatched. Written as DNA, the CDR3 is TGCGCCAGCAGCCCCAATCCTCTAGCGGGGGGGCATTTTGGTCAGTTCTTC. It codes for CASSPNPLAGGHFGQFF.

This clone was observed a single time. This sequence joins TRBV6-1 and TRBJ1-2; no definite D call. The V end was cut by 3 bases, the J end by 4 bases, with 9 bases between. Germline V gives CDR1 MNHNS, CDR2 SASEGT. The CDR3 consists of 13 residues. CDR3 sequence reads: CASSERRTYGYTF. The CDR3 DNA reads TGTGCCAGCAGTGAGCGGCGTACCTATGGCTACACCTTC.

V usage is TRBV27 and J usage is TRBJ2-1; D perhaps matches TRBD1 (6 bases). Trimming removed 7 bases at V and 9 bases at J, with 16 bases between. The CDR3 is 13 residues long. Per the germline V gene, CDR1 is MNHEY and CDR2 is SMNVEV (reference sequence). The DNA of the CDR3 is TGTGCCAGCAAGCCTTTACAGGGAACTGAGCAGTTCTTC. Translation: CASKPLQGTEQFF.

This clone was recorded a few times. The chain joins TRBV30 to TRBJ1-2; the match to TRBD1 covers 9 bases. The germline V gene has CDR1 GTSNPN and CDR2 SVGIG (reference sequence). This CDR3 is built from 14 residues. V dropped 2 bases and J dropped 5; count of bases not matched to a gene: 6. The CDR3 DNA reads as TGTGCCTGGAGTACGGCCGGGACAGGGTATGGCTACACCTTC. Protein sequence: CAWSTAGTGYGYTF.

This clone has a single count. The V gene is TRBV30, the J gene TRBJ1-1; TRBD1 matches 9 bases. Trimming at V came to 1 base and at J to 0 bases, leaving 3 bases not matched to a gene. This CDR3 is built from 15 residues. Germline lookup yields CDR1 GTSNPN and CDR2 SVGIG (reference sequence). In DNA form, the CDR3 reads TGTGCCTGGAGTGACAGGGGGCTCATGAACACTGAAGCTTTCTTT. This translates into CAWSDRGLMNTEAFF.

This clone occurred once. V and J are TRBV3-1 (or the pseudogene TRBV3-2) and TRBJ2-5, with 11 bases fitting TRBD2. This CDR3 spans 18 amino acids. V lost 1 base and J lost 3; bases outside the gene matches: 10. Germline V lookup: CDR1 LGHDT, CDR2 YNNKEL (reference sequence). The CDR3 DNA reads TGTGCCAGCAGCCAAGTTTTTAGCGGGGGGGCCCGGGAAGAGACCCAGTACTTC. Translated: CASSQVFSGGAREETQYF.

This rearrangement joins TRBV5-1 to TRBJ2-3; D possibly corresponds to TRBD2 (7 bases). CDR3 length: 14 amino acids. V dropped 4 bases and J dropped 6 bases, with 15 bases sitting between them. Germline V gene data show CDR1 as SGHRS and CDR2 as YFSETQ. CDR3 nucleotide sequence: TGCGCCAGCAGCCCCGGGGGGCCGGGCGATACGCAGTATTTT. It translates to CASSPGGPGDTQYF.

J is TRBJ1-1 and V is TRBV18; D is unclear. CDR3 length equals 13 residues. Germline loops: CDR1 KGHSH, CDR2 LQKENI. Trimming took 6 bases from V and 1 from J, leaving 9 bases between them. The chain's CDR3 is CASSDRRNTEAFF. Here the CDR3 DNA reads TGTGCCAGCTCCGACCGGAGGAACACTGAAGCTTTCTTT.

This sequence joins TRBV5-4 and TRBJ2-1; 7 nucleotides line up with TRBD2. This CDR3 comprises 14 residues. The V segment lost 1 base and the J segment 6 bases; nucleotides outside the gene matches: 4. Germline values: CDR1 SGHNT, CDR2 YYREEE (reference sequence). Here the CDR3 reads CASSLWEGPNEQFF. The CDR3 nucleotides read TGTGCCAGCAGCTTGTGGGAGGGCCCCAATGAGCAGTTCTTC.

The rearrangement joins TRBV7-2 to TRBJ2-2; 7 bases map to TRBD2. Germline V lookup: CDR1 SGHTA, CDR2 FQGNSA. The V gene end was trimmed by 1 base and the J gene end by 3 bases; junction bases not matched to a gene: 5. The CDR3 runs 16 residues. CDR3 in amino acids: CASSLGGRKDTGELFF. In DNA form, the CDR3 reads TGTGCCAGCAGCTTAGGCGGGAGAAAGGACACCGGGGAGCTGTTTTTT.

V gene TRBV9 combines with J gene TRBJ1-1, with a tentative D call TRBD1 (5 bases). The length of the CDR3 is 13 residues. Per the germline V gene, CDR1 is SGDLS and CDR2 is YYNGEE. Trimming pared 4 bases from V and 6 bases from J, leaving 13 bases between. CDR3 amino acids: CASSITLGAEAFF. DNA of the CDR3: TGTGCCAGCAGCATCACGCTAGGGGCTGAAGCTTTCTTT.

This chain links TRBV30 with TRBJ1-6; D not certain. Germline CDR1 GTSNPN, CDR2 SVGIG (reference sequence). This CDR3 is built from 13 residues. Trimming removed 4 bases at V and 8 bases at J, with 12 bases between. The CDR3 region has the DNA TGTGCCTGGAAAAGGACTGTCGATTCACCCCTCCACTTT. Amino acid sequence: CAWKRTVDSPLHF.

This clone was detected once. CDR3 sequence (DNA): TGCGCCAGCAGCGTCGACGCGACGGGGACTGAAGCTTTCTTT. Translated: CASSVDATGTEAFF. V gene TRBV5-1 combines with J gene TRBJ1-1; the D is unclear. There are 14 residues in the CDR3. Trimming stripped 4 bases from V and 5 bases from J, with 15 bases between. Germline CDR1 and CDR2: SGHRS and YFSETQ.

The chain employs TRBV5-1 and TRBJ2-3; D may be TRBD1 (6 bases). The V and J ends lost 2 bases and 0 bases respectively, with 13 bases between them. The CDR3 extends over 16 amino acids. Germline CDR1 reads SGHRS; CDR2 reads YFSETQ. CDR3 DNA sequence: TGCGCCAGCAGCTTAACAGGGTTTTCTAGCACAGATACGCAGTATTTT. Translation gives CASSLTGFSSTDTQYF. Full variable domain (rest looked up from reference TRBV5-1 and TRBJ2-3): KAGVTQTPRYLIKTRGQQVTLSCSPISGHRSVSWYQQTPGQGLQFLFEYFSETQRNKGNFPGRFSGRQFSNSRSEMNVSTLELGDSALYLCASSLTGFSSTDTQYFGPGTRLTVL.

The chain recombines TRBV11-3 with TRBJ2-3; 7 bases fit TRBD1. This CDR3 region has 15 residues. Germline CDR1 SGHNT, CDR2 YENEEA. Unmatched junction bases numbered 8, after V lost 6 bases and J lost 2 bases. CDR3 bases: TGTGCCAGCAGTTATAGACAGGGCCCCACAGATACGCAGTATTTT. Amino acid sequence: CASSYRQGPTDTQYF.

This CDR3 is CASSVGVSYNEQFF. CDR3 sequence (DNA): TGTGCCAGCAGCGTAGGCGTAAGTTACAATGAGCAGTTCTTC. J is TRBJ2-1 and V is TRBV9, with no clear D. CDR3 length: 14 amino acids. V shed 0 bases and J shed 4 bases, with 8 bases lying between them. Germline V gene lookup returns CDR1 SGDLS and CDR2 YYNGEE.

This chain joins TRBV2 and TRBJ1-5, with 8 positions matching TRBD1. The V and J ends lost 7 bases and 0 bases, in that order; junction bases with no gene match: 8. Germline V CDR1 and CDR2: SNHLY, FYNNEI. The CDR3 runs to 16 residues. The CDR3 here is CASTEQGGVSNQPQHF. The CDR3 bases are TGTGCCAGCACCGAACAGGGGGGTGTTAGCAATCAGCCCCAGCATTTT.

The chain couples TRBV9 to TRBJ2-7; D possibly corresponds to TRBD2 (5 bases). This CDR3 has 11 residues. CDR1 SGDLS and CDR2 YYNGEE come from the germline V gene. V shed 4 bases and J shed 8 bases, with 10 bases lying between them. CDR3 region: CASSSRGQQYF. CDR3 bases: TGTGCCAGCAGCTCGCGCGGGCAGCAGTACTTC. The complete variable domain, with remaining parts taken from reference TRBV9 and TRBJ2-7, reads DSGVTQTPKHLITATGQRVTLRCSPRSGDLSVYWYQQSLDQGLQFLIQYYNGEERAKGNILERFSAQQFPDLHSELNLSSLELGDSALYFCASSSRGQQYFGPGTRLTVT.

This chain connects TRBV9 to TRBJ1-2; maybe TRBD1 (5 bases). The CDR3 contains 16 residues. From germline, CDR1 is SGDLS and CDR2 YYNGEE. V lost 3 bases and J lost 0, with 15 bases in between. CDR3 sequence reads: CASSGRSTATNYGYTF. The CDR3 DNA follows: TGTGCCAGCAGCGGTCGGTCGACAGCAACTAACTATGGCTACACCTTC.

The V and J genes are TRBV19 and TRBJ1-1; 7 bases map to TRBD1. CDR3 length: 14 residues. V lost 4 bases and J lost 2; bases outside the gene matches: 4. Germline lookup yields CDR1 LNHDA and CDR2 SQIVND (reference sequence). The CDR3 region is CASSRGDSNTEAFF. CDR3 DNA: TGTGCCAGTAGTAGAGGGGACAGTAACACTGAAGCTTTCTTT.

The chain joins TRBV18 to TRBJ1-1; TRBD1 matches at 8 bases. Germline trimming cut 6 bases from V and 5 bases from J; bases unmatched to any gene: 5. CDR3 length: 13 residues. Germline assignment: CDR1 KGHSH and CDR2 LQKENI. The CDR3 sequence is CASSTQGDTEAFF. The CDR3, as DNA: TGTGCCAGCTCGACACAGGGGGATACTGAAGCTTTCTTT.